This T cell receptor beta chain derives from a study of blood T cell repertoires in COVID-19. Study at large: The United States, Italy and Spain were the sources of the acute and convalescent COVID-19 samples.

Measured with immunoSEQ multiplex PCR; TCRdb has only the in-frame clones, and not every one. The data show some 200,000 clones, about 80% seen once. From germline, CDR1 is MGHDK and CDR2 SYGVNS. The CDR3 has 15 residues. V shed 2 bases and J 4 bases; nucleotides not matched to a gene: 6. The sequence derives from a human donor with acute or convalescent COVID-19. The donor label of this sample is uncertain. The specimen sequenced was peripheral blood. The chain joins TRBV25-1 to TRBJ2-5; 8 nucleotides align to TRBD1. CDR3 region: CASSERGRGRETQYF. The CDR3 nucleotides are TGTGCCAGCAGTGAACGAGGCAGGGGGCGAGAGACCCAGTACTTC.